These T cell receptor beta chains were read from a single sample in a study of radiotherapy plus CTLA-4 blockade in lung cancer. Libraries were prepared by immunoSEQ multiplex PCR; TCRdb keeps only in-frame clonotypes and omits some of them. The profile covers 30,000 to 45,000 clones, with about 80% appearing a single time and about 8.9% taken by the ten largest. Sequencing was performed on peripheral blood, taken from a patient treated with radiotherapy plus ipilimumab. Source of these receptors: a human donor with non-small cell lung cancer who had stable disease on radiotherapy plus ipilimumab. CDR3s include the opening cysteine and the closing phenylalanine or tryptophan. D genes are given only for firm matches. Not all rows give a size; the values are once, few, many and, for expanded clones, a class.

J gene: TRBJ2-5; V gene: TRBV6-1; clone size: .; D gene: .; CDR3 DNA: TGTGCCAGCCACAGGGCACAAGAGACCCAGTACTTC; CDR3 protein: CASHRAQETQYF
J gene: TRBJ2-4; V gene: TRBV5-1; clone size: .; D gene: TRBD1; CDR3 DNA: TGCGCCAGCAGCCCGGACAGGCCCTGGGTTCAGTACTTC; CDR3 protein: CASSPDRPWVQYF
J gene: TRBJ1-3; V gene: TRBV29-1; clone size: .; D gene: .; CDR3 DNA: TGCAGCGTTAGAGAGGCGGGAAACACCATATATTTT; CDR3 protein: CSVREAGNTIYF
J gene: TRBJ2-1; V gene: TRBV27; clone size: .; D gene: TRBD2; CDR3 DNA: TGTGCCAGCAGTTTCATCCGGGGGGGCTCGTACAATGAGCAGTTCTTC; CDR3 protein: CASSFIRGGSYNEQFF
J gene: TRBJ1-5; V gene: TRBV30; clone size: once; D gene: .; CDR3 DNA: TGTGCCTGGAGAGGCGGGAGCAATCAGCCCCAGCATTTT; CDR3 protein: CAWRGGSNQPQHF
J gene: TRBJ1-1; V gene: TRBV19; clone size: .; D gene: .; CDR3 DNA: TGTGCCACCTCCCTTTTGACGGACACTGAAGCTTTCTTT; CDR3 protein: CATSLLTDTEAFF
J gene: TRBJ2-5; V gene: TRBV5-1; clone size: .; D gene: TRBD2; CDR3 DNA: TGCGCCAGCAGCTTGGGCCGAACTAGCGGGGGACTCGGTGAGACCCAGTACTTC; CDR3 protein: CASSLGRTSGGLGETQYF
J gene: TRBJ2-1; V gene: TRBV5-5; clone size: .; D gene: .; CDR3 DNA: TGTGCCAGCAGCTACAGGGAAGAGACTTACAATGAGCAGTTCTTC; CDR3 protein: CASSYREETYNEQFF
J gene: TRBJ1-5; V gene: TRBV21-1; clone size: .; D gene: .; CDR3 DNA: TGTGCCAGCAGCTTCCACCGGGGAGCATTGGGGAATCAGCCCCAGCATTTT; CDR3 protein: CASSFHRGALGNQPQHF
J gene: TRBJ2-3; V gene: TRBV10-3; clone size: .; D gene: .; CDR3 DNA: TGTGCCATACAATTAGGACAGTCTAGCACAGATACGCAGTATTTT; CDR3 protein: CAIQLGQSSTDTQYF
J gene: TRBJ2-7; V gene: TRBV7-8; clone size: .; D gene: .; CDR3 DNA: TGTGCCAGCAGCTTGGGTGGACAACCATACGAGCAGTACTTC; CDR3 protein: CASSLGGQPYEQYF